What follows are 30 T cell receptor beta chains derived from one specimen sequenced in a study of blood T cell repertoires in COVID-19. Assay: immunoSEQ multiplex PCR; the TCRdb copy retains only in-frame clones and omits some. The table has fewer than 200,000 clones, 65% to 80% seen once. Sequenced input: peripheral blood. The receptors derive from a man aged 55 to 70 with acute or convalescent COVID-19.

The rearrangement links TRBV2 to TRBJ2-5, with TRBD2 matching 13 bases. The CDR3 has 17 residues. After removal of 6 bases from V and 3 bases from J, the junction contained 10 bases not matched to a gene. CDR1 is SNHLY, CDR2 FYNNEI, per germline. The CDR3 nucleotides read TGTGCCAGCAGGGGGACTAGCGGGGCGCCGGTAAAAGAGACCCAGTACTTC. Translating gives CASRGTSGAPVKETQYF.

This chain connects TRBV9 to TRBJ1-2; D unresolved. V was pared by 0 bases and J by 7 bases, with 10 bases between. The CDR3 consists of 13 residues. Germline V gives CDR1 SGDLS, CDR2 YYNGEE. As DNA, the CDR3 is TGTGCCAGCAGCGTAGTTGCGGGTGGTGGCTACACCTTC. Translated: CASSVVAGGGYTF.

Written as DNA, the CDR3 is TGTGCCAGCAGCCAGCTTCCGGGACAGGGACCGAACACTGAAGCTTTCTTT. Protein sequence: CASSQLPGQGPNTEAFF. The chain is built from TRBV3-1 (or the pseudogene TRBV3-2) and TRBJ1-1; TRBD1 matches 9 bases. The V gene end was trimmed by 3 bases and the J gene end by 1 base; junction bases not matched to a gene: 9. The CDR3 has 17 amino acids. Germline CDR1 reads LGHDT; CDR2 reads YNNKEL (reference sequence).

J is TRBJ2-7 and V is TRBV7-3; possibly TRBD1 for D (7 bases). V was cut by 6 bases and J by 2 bases, with 17 bases left in between. Germline V gene sequence: CDR1 SGHTA, CDR2 FQGTGA. The CDR3 sequence is 15 residues long. CDR3 in DNA: TGTGCCAGCAGTTCAACGGGGGACAGAGCCTACGAGCAGTACTTC. Its protein is CASSSTGDRAYEQYF.

This chain joins TRBV6-5 and TRBJ1-1; D is unresolved. V lost 3 bases and J 0 bases, leaving 8 bases between the germline ends. CDR3 length equals 14 residues. Germline V CDR1 and CDR2: MNHEY, SVGAGI. The CDR3 DNA reads TGTGCCAGCAGTTATCCGGGGATGAACACTGAAGCTTTCTTT. It codes for CASSYPGMNTEAFF.

The chain joins TRBV9 to TRBJ2-7; 8 bases agree with TRBD1. CDR3 length: 13 amino acids. V dropped 7 bases and J dropped 4; count of bases not matched to a gene: 7. Germline assignment: CDR1 SGDLS and CDR2 YYNGEE. The CDR3 region is CASAPGGRYEQYF. CDR3 DNA sequence: TGTGCCAGCGCTCCAGGGGGCAGGTACGAGCAGTACTTC.

The rearrangement links TRBV7-8 to TRBJ2-7, with D perhaps matching TRBD1 (5 bases). Germline V gene sequence: CDR1 SGHVS, CDR2 FQNEAQ. The length of the CDR3 is 16 residues. Trimming pared 4 bases from V and 7 bases from J, leaving 23 bases between. The CDR3, as DNA: TGTGCCAGCAGCTCCCAACGGACAAAGAGCTACGGGGAGCAGTACTTC. Amino acid sequence: CASSSQRTKSYGEQYF.

This rearrangement joins TRBV18 to TRBJ2-1; no firm D call. The CDR3 extends over 16 amino acids. The V and J ends lost 0 bases and 1 base respectively, with 10 bases between them. Germline loops: CDR1 KGHSH, CDR2 LQKENI. The CDR3 reads CASSPPIRSSYNEQFF. CDR3 DNA: TGTGCCAGCTCACCACCGATCAGGTCATCCTACAATGAGCAGTTCTTC.

V is TRBV9 and J is TRBJ2-5; perhaps TRBD1 as D (6 bases). Trimming pared 5 bases from V and 1 base from J, leaving 15 bases between. Germline V gives CDR1 SGDLS, CDR2 YYNGEE. The CDR3 loop spans 15 amino acids. CDR3 sequence (DNA): TGTGCCAGCAGTGACAGGCCACTACCCCAAGAGACCCAGTACTTC. Residues: CASSDRPLPQETQYF.

The rearrangement uses TRBV9 and TRBJ2-5, with TRBD1 matching 7 bases. Germline loops: CDR1 SGDLS, CDR2 YYNGEE. Germline trimming cut 1 base from V and 0 bases from J; bases unmatched to any gene: 3. This CDR3 is 15 amino acids long. The CDR3 DNA sequence: TGTGCCAGCAGCGTAAGACAGGGATACCAAGAGACCCAGTACTTC. This encodes CASSVRQGYQETQYF.

V and J are TRBV7-3 and TRBJ2-2, with 10 positions matching TRBD1. J was trimmed by 4 bases and V by 4 bases; bases with no gene match: 6. In germline, CDR1 is SGHTA, CDR2 FQGTGA. This CDR3 contains 16 residues. DNA for the CDR3: TGTGCCAGCAGCTCACCCGGGACAGGGGCCACCGGGGAGCTGTTTTTT. It is translated as CASSSPGTGATGELFF.

This chain uses TRBV19 with TRBJ1-1; possible D gene TRBD1, 5 bases. Trimming took off 3 bases at V and 1 base at J, with 9 bases between the two ends. The length of the CDR3 is 14 residues. Germline values: CDR1 LNHDA, CDR2 SQIVND (reference sequence). The CDR3 region is CASSIRGGNTEAFF. In nucleotides, the CDR3 is TGTGCCAGTAGTATCCGGGGGGGGAACACTGAAGCTTTCTTT.

Ten or more counts support this clone. This rearrangement joins TRBV6-5 to TRBJ1-2; D remains ambiguous. CDR1 and CDR2 from the germline V gene are MNHEY and SVGAGI. CDR3 length equals 11 residues. Trimming shortened V by 6 bases and J by 2 bases, and 4 bases separated the two germline ends. The CDR3 sequence is CASRRNYGYTF. CDR3 nucleotides: TGTGCCAGCAGACGGAACTATGGCTACACCTTC.

The genes are TRBV9 and TRBJ2-2; 8 nucleotides match TRBD1. The CDR3 is 16 residues long. The trim removed 4 bases at V and 0 bases at J, leaving 5 bases unmatched. CDR1 and CDR2 (germline): SGDLS, YYNGEE. CDR3 loop: CASSPWTGSNTGELFF. Written as DNA, the CDR3 is TGTGCCAGCAGCCCCTGGACAGGGTCGAACACCGGGGAGCTGTTTTTT.

J is TRBJ1-2 and V is TRBV15; D is perhaps TRBD1 (6 bases). Germline-derived CDR1 and CDR2 are LNHNV and YYDKDF (reference sequence). The CDR3 runs to 14 residues. With 3 bases removed from V and 8 bases from J, the gap between germline ends came to 16 bases. The CDR3 loop reads CATSRQDRKAGYTF. DNA for the CDR3: TGTGCCACCAGCAGGCAAGACAGGAAGGCCGGCTACACCTTC.

The rearrangement joins TRBV6-1 to TRBJ2-3, with D perhaps TRBD2 (5 bases). Trimming shortened V by 2 bases and J by 5 bases, and 14 bases separated the two germline ends. CDR1 is MNHNS, CDR2 SASEGT, per germline. This CDR3 has 15 residues. CDR3 amino acids: CASSESRRGLDTQYF. The CDR3 nucleotides read TGTGCCAGCAGTGAATCGCGGAGAGGGTTAGATACGCAGTATTTT.

The V gene is TRBV19, the J gene TRBJ1-4, with 8 bases matching TRBD1. The CDR3 extends over 13 amino acids. Per germline, CDR1 LNHDA and CDR2 SQIVND (reference sequence). After removal of 5 bases from V and 7 bases from J, the junction contained 3 bases not matched to a gene. The CDR3 sequence is CASSEDRAEKLFF. The CDR3 nucleotides are TGTGCCAGTAGTGAGGACAGGGCTGAAAAACTGTTTTTT. The full variable domain, completed using reference TRBV19 and TRBJ1-4, is DGGITQSPKYLFRKEGQNVTLSCEQNLNHDAMYWYRQDPGQGLRLIYYSQIVNDFQKGDIAEGYSVSREKKESFPLTVTSAQKNPTAFYLCASSEDRAEKLFFGSGTQLSVL.

The gene calls are TRBV7-9 and TRBJ1-4; weak D call: TRBD1 (5 bases). This CDR3 has 14 residues. Trimming took 0 bases from V and 4 from J, leaving 6 bases between them. The germline V gene has CDR1 SEHNR and CDR2 FQNEAQ (reference sequence). The CDR3 reads CASSLAGDNEKLFF. CDR3 in DNA: TGTGCCAGCAGCTTAGCAGGGGATAATGAAAAACTGTTTTTT.

V gene TRBV5-5 combines with J gene TRBJ1-5; D ambiguous. Germline V gene data show CDR1 as SGHKS and CDR2 as YYEKEE (reference sequence). This CDR3 contains 15 residues. V was cut by 0 bases and J by 0 bases, with 7 bases left in between. The CDR3 loop is CASSLESYSNQPQHF. CDR3 bases: TGTGCCAGCAGCTTGGAGAGTTATAGCAATCAGCCCCAGCATTTT. The full variable domain, completed using reference TRBV5-5 and TRBJ1-5, is DAGVTQSPTHLIKTRGQQVTLRCSPISGHKSVSWYQQVLGQGPQFIFQYYEKEERGRGNFPDRFSARQFPNYSSELNVNALLLGDSALYLCASSLESYSNQPQHFGDGTRLSIL.

The chain carries TRBV20-1 and TRBJ1-2; D not resolved. The V end was cut by 0 bases, the J end by 8 bases, with 7 bases between. The CDR3 is 11 amino acids. Germline lookup yields CDR1 DFQATT and CDR2 SNEGSKA (reference sequence). The CDR3 DNA is TGCAGTGCTAGAGATATTCAGGGCTACACCTTC. It encodes CSARDIQGYTF.

The chain combines TRBV20-1 with TRBJ1-4, with 8 bases matching TRBD1. Germline V gives CDR1 DFQATT, CDR2 SNEGSKA (reference sequence). The CDR3 spans 15 residues. J lost 6 bases, V lost 3 bases, and 9 bases had no gene match. DNA of the CDR3: TGCAGTGCTAGTTCCCGACCGGGACAGGATGAAAAACTGTTTTTT. Translated: CSASSRPGQDEKLFF.

The V and J genes are TRBV5-1 and TRBJ2-3, with 9 bases fitting TRBD2. CDR1 SGHRS and CDR2 YFSETQ come from the germline V gene. This CDR3 region has 16 residues. V lost 0 bases to trimming and J lost 5 bases; unmatched junction nucleotides: 7. For the CDR3, the DNA is TGCGCCAGCAGCTTGGTCGCGGGGGGGCCATTAGATACGCAGTATTTT. Translated, it gives CASSLVAGGPLDTQYF. Complete variable domain (other parts from reference TRBV5-1 and TRBJ2-3): KAGVTQTPRYLIKTRGQQVTLSCSPISGHRSVSWYQQTPGQGLQFLFEYFSETQRNKGNFPGRFSGRQFSNSRSEMNVSTLELGDSALYLCASSLVAGGPLDTQYFGPGTRLTVL.

The chain is built from TRBV18 and TRBJ2-1, with 9 bases matching TRBD1. Trimming removed 3 bases from V and 12 bases from J; junction bases left unmatched: 18. Germline V gives CDR1 KGHSH, CDR2 LQKENI. The CDR3 extends over 17 amino acids. The CDR3 nucleotides are TGTGCCAGCTCACCGGTTCCGTCCGGGACAGGGTCAGGTGGGCAGTTCTTC. Its translation is CASSPVPSGTGSGGQFF. Supplemented by reference TRBV18 and TRBJ2-1, the full variable domain reads NAGVMQNPRHLVRRRGQEARLRCSPMKGHSHVYWYRQLPEEGLKFMVYLQKENIIDESGMPKERFSAEFPKEGPSILRIQQVVRGDSAAYFCASSPVPSGTGSGGQFFGPGTRLTVL.

The V gene is TRBV18, the J gene TRBJ1-4; no reliable D call. Germline-derived CDR1 and CDR2 are KGHSH and LQKENI. V was clipped by 6 bases and J by 0 bases, with 8 bases between them. This CDR3 contains 14 residues. The CDR3 sequence is CASSISATNEKLFF. The CDR3 DNA reads TGTGCCAGCTCTATATCTGCAACTAATGAAAAACTGTTTTTT.

As DNA, the CDR3 is TGTGCCAGCTCACAGTCGACTAGCGTGAGCTCCTACGAGCAGTACTTC. Its protein is CASSQSTSVSSYEQYF. This chain joins TRBV18 and TRBJ2-7; 8 bases match TRBD2. Trimming cost V 4 bases and J 0 bases; bases outside gene matches: 8. This CDR3 is 16 amino acids long. Germline CDR1 reads KGHSH; CDR2 reads LQKENI.

V usage is TRBV10-1 and J usage is TRBJ2-3; D not certain. This CDR3 comprises 14 residues. The V end was cut by 3 bases, the J end by 4 bases, with 11 bases between. CDR1 is WNHNN, CDR2 SYGVQD, per germline (reference sequence). Here the CDR3 DNA reads TGCGCCAGCAGTGACGACTTCTACGCAGATACGCAGTATTTT. It encodes CASSDDFYADTQYF.

Here the CDR3 DNA reads TGTGCCACCAGCAGAGATTTCCTCTATGGCTACACCTTC. Its protein is CATSRDFLYGYTF. The genes are TRBV15 and TRBJ1-2; D is unresolved. CDR1 is LNHNV, CDR2 YYDKDF, per germline (reference sequence). Trimming removed 0 bases at V and 4 bases at J, with 6 bases between. The CDR3 is 13 amino acids.

The J gene is TRBJ2-5, the V gene TRBV4-2; 9 bases fit TRBD2. The germline V gene has CDR1 LGHNA and CDR2 YNFKEQ. This CDR3 comprises 17 residues. V lost 0 bases, J lost 5 bases, and 10 bases stayed unmatched. CDR3 nucleotide sequence: TGTGCCAGCAGCCAAGATGTAAGCGGGGGGACGGGGGAGACCCAGTACTTC. Protein: CASSQDVSGGTGETQYF.

The V call is TRBV7-2, the J call TRBJ1-3; 10 bases are a match to TRBD1. Trimming took 4 bases from V and 5 from J; bases not matched to a gene: 5. The CDR3 totals 15 residues. Germline CDR1 SGHTA, CDR2 FQGNSA. Here the CDR3 reads CASSSGQGGRNTIYF. As DNA, the CDR3 is TGTGCCAGCAGCTCAGGACAGGGGGGGAGAAACACCATATATTTT.

The V gene is TRBV3-1 (or the pseudogene TRBV3-2), the J gene TRBJ2-3, with D tentatively TRBD1 (5 bases). There are 14 residues in the CDR3. V gave up 6 bases and J gave up 2 bases, with 12 bases separating them. CDR1 is LGHDT and CDR2 is YNNKEL in the germline V gene (reference sequence). CDR3 DNA sequence: TGTGCCAGCAGACAGCAGGGATTCACAGATACGCAGTATTTT. It is translated as CASRQQGFTDTQYF.